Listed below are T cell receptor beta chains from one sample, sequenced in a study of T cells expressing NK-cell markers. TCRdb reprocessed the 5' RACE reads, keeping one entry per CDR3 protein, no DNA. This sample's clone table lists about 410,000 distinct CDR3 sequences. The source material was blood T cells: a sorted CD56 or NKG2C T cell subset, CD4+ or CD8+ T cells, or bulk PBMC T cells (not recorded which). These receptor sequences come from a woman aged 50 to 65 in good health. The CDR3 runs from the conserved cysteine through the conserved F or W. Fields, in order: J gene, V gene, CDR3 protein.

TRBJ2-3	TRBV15	CATSRDLLALTQYF
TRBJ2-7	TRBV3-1	CASSLGQGKTYEQYF
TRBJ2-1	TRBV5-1	CASSPMDFSYNEQFF
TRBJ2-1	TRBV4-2	CASSQDPGGPTSFDEQFF
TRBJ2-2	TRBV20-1	CSALDTFANTGELFF
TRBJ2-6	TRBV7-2	CASSLGGTAGANVLTF
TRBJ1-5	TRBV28	CASQHRHVSNQPQHF
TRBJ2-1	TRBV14	CASSQVGGAKGANEQFF
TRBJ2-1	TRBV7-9	CASSSLAKSSYNEQFF
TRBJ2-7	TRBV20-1	CSAREGGRAHEQYF
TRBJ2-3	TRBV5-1	CASSLLAVSTDTQYF
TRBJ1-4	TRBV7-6	CASSLSTGGSTNEKLFF
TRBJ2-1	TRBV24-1	CATSDFLTGTGVEQFF
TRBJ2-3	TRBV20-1	CSAPHGRGTTDTQYF
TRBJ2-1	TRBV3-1	CASSPGLAGGYNEQFF
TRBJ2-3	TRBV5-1	CASSYGNRVTSTDTQYF
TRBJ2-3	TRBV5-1	CASSAPTGGVGTDTQYF
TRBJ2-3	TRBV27	CASSFPPDGDVKYTQYF
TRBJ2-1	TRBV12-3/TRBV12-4	CASSKIALEGPGRFF
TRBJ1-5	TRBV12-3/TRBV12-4	CASSSEAQPQHF
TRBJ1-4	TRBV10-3	CAISESTDRGEKLFF
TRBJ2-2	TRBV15	CATSSQGANTGELFF
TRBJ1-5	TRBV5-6	CASSFGTSRVPQHF
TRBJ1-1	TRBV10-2	CASSETGAQANTEAFF
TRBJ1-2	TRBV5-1	CASSLDRGQHGYTF
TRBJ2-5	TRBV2	CASTGPGAETQYF
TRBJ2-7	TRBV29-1	CSVGQAQGGYEQYF
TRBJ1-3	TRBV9	CASSAHSRTGNTIYF
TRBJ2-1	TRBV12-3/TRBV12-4	CASTGGKFHNEQFF
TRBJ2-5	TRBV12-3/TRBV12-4	CASSLPDFSQETQYF
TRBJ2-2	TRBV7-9	CASSLVDSGELFF
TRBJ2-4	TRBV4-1	CASSQGRKAGQPGIAKNIQYF
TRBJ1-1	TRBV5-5	CASSTGAARSEAFF
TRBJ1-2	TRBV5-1	CASSPGEGLNGYTF
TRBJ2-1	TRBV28	CASSFSGRPYNEQFF
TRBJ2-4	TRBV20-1	CSARVGWGNIQYF